This entry features one T cell receptor beta chain sequence. Terminally differentiated effector memory CD45RA+ cells were excluded by CCR7 positive selection of CD45RO-negative cells. This sample was taken from a study of shared clonotypes between healthy human individuals. Clones were sequenced by immunoSEQ multiplex PCR, and TCRdb holds only the in-frame ones, with some missing. The data show over 2 million clones, about 95% seen once. This receptor was taken from a man between 18 and 29 years old in good health. The material sequenced was naive CD8+ T cells sorted from blood.

CDR3 in amino acids: CASSEGDGTEAFF. For the CDR3, the DNA is TGTGCCAGTAGCGAGGGGGATGGCACTGAAGCTTTCTTT. The rearrangement uses TRBV19 and TRBJ1-1, with D tentatively TRBD1 (6 bases). Germline CDR1 is LNHDA and CDR2 is SQIVND (reference sequence). V was shortened by 6 bases and J by 4 bases, with 12 bases between the two germline ends. This CDR3 is built from 13 residues.